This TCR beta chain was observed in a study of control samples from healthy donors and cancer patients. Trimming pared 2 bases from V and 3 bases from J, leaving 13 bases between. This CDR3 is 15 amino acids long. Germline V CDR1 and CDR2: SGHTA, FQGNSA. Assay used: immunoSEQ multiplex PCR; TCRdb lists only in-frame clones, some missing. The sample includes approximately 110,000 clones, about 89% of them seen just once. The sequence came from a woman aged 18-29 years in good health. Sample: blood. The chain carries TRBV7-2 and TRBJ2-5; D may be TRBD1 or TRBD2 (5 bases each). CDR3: CASSLMGRIEETQYF. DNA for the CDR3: TGTGCCAGCAGCTTAATGGGACGGATAGAAGAGACCCAGTACTTC.